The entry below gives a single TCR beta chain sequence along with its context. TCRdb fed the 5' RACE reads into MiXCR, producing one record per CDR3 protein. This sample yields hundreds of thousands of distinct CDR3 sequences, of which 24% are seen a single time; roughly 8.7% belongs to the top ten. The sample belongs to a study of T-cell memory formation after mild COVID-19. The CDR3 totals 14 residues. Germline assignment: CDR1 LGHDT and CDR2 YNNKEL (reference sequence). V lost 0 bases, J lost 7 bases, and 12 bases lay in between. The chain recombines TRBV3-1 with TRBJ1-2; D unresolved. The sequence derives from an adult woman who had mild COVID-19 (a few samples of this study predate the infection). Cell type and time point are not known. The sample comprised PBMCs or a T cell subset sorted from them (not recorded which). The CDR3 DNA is TGTGCCAGCAGCCAAGACCGCGGGGTGAGTGGCTACACCTTC. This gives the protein CASSQDRGVSGYTF.